This T cell receptor (beta chain) is drawn from a study of vaccination effects on CD4 cells after COVID-19. The overall study: Two-dose vaccination with either BNT162b2 or mRNA-1273 was given to the participants. Two million PBMC were placed in each well, which was supplemented with about 9.3 IU/ml IL-2 and around 9.9 ug/ml peptides. General observations from the study: Convalescent patients were few in the study, and early post-infection timepoints were absent.

A note on this clone: The antigen is not known.

The authors isolated CD4+ T cells after 10 days of culture. On days 3 and 7, fresh IL-2 medium replaced half the medium. Sequenced by immunoSEQ multiplex PCR; TCRdb stores in-frame clones only, minus some. The sample shows around 35,000 clones, approximately 67% of them seen only once. Trimming removed 10 bases from V and 7 bases from J, with 20 bases in between. Germline loops: CDR1 MNHEY, CDR2 SMNVEV (reference sequence). The CDR3 sequence is 14 residues long. V is TRBV27 and J is TRBJ2-1; D unresolved. The sample consisted of CD4+ T cells from PBMCs cultured without peptide, taken before COVID-19 vaccination. This sequence was found in a human donor who received a COVID-19 vaccine. The CDR3 spells CATEPRWGRNEQFF. CDR3 DNA: TGTGCCACCGAGCCCCGCTGGGGTCGGAATGAGCAGTTCTTC.